A selection of T cell receptor beta chains follows, all from one sample in a study of T-cell memory formation after mild COVID-19. TCRdb re-analysed the 5' RACE reads in MiXCR, keeping a single row per CDR3 protein. The sample contains 200,000 to 250,000 distinct CDR3 sequences, about 16% of which appear only once. The specimen was PBMCs or a T cell subset sorted from them (not recorded which). These receptors were taken from an adult woman who had mild COVID-19 (a few samples of this study predate the infection). Cell type and time point are not known. Each CDR3 is given with its conserved first and last residue. A D gene is named only where the DNA matches it firmly. Some rows have no size entry. The others give once, few or many, or a class for an expanded clone.

abundance: NA
j_gene: TRBJ2-1
d_gene: TRBD2
v_gene: TRBV5-1
CDR3nt: TGCGCCAGCAGCCGTAGCGGGAGGGCCTCCCTTTCCGGGCAGTTCTTC
CDR3aa: CASSRSGRASLSGQFF

abundance: NA
j_gene: TRBJ2-1
d_gene: TRBD2
v_gene: TRBV4-1
CDR3nt: TGCGCCAGCCGCACCGGGGGTGCTAGCGGGAGGGCGAATGAGCAGTTCTTC
CDR3aa: CASRTGGASGRANEQFF

abundance: few
j_gene: TRBJ1-5
d_gene: NA
v_gene: TRBV6-2/TRBV6-3
CDR3nt: TGTGCCAGCAGTTACTCGGGCCCTCGGGGGGGCAATCAGCCCCAGCATTTT
CDR3aa: CASSYSGPRGGNQPQHF

abundance: NA
j_gene: TRBJ2-6
d_gene: NA
v_gene: TRBV5-1
CDR3nt: TGCGCCAGCAGCTTGGTGACCGCTGGCGGGGCCAACGTCCTGACTTTC
CDR3aa: CASSLVTAGGANVLTF

abundance: many
j_gene: TRBJ2-7
d_gene: NA
v_gene: TRBV3-1
CDR3nt: TGTGCCAGCAGCCGCGGGGACCCTCCCTACGAGCAGTACTTC
CDR3aa: CASSRGDPPYEQYF

abundance: NA
j_gene: TRBJ2-7
d_gene: NA
v_gene: TRBV6-6
CDR3nt: TGTGCCAGCAGTTACAGGACGGAAACCTACGAGCAGTACTTC
CDR3aa: CASSYRTETYEQYF

abundance: few
j_gene: TRBJ1-3
d_gene: NA
v_gene: TRBV29-1
CDR3nt: TGCAGCGTTGGGATAACTGGAAACACCATATATTTT
CDR3aa: CSVGITGNTIYF

abundance: NA
j_gene: TRBJ2-3
d_gene: NA
v_gene: TRBV5-1
CDR3nt: TGCGCCAGCGCCCGGCAGGCCGCTAGCACAGATACGCAGTATTTT
CDR3aa: CASARQAASTDTQYF

abundance: NA
j_gene: TRBJ2-5
d_gene: NA
v_gene: TRBV7-9
CDR3nt: TGTGCCAGCAGTCGTAAGGGGCCTAAGGGGGAAGAGACCCAGTACTTC
CDR3aa: CASSRKGPKGEETQYF

abundance: NA
j_gene: TRBJ2-5
d_gene: NA
v_gene: TRBV7-2
CDR3nt: TGTGCCAGCAGCTTAGCGGGGTCCAGGGGTTACCAGTACTTC
CDR3aa: CASSLAGSRGYQYF

abundance: NA
j_gene: TRBJ2-7
d_gene: NA
v_gene: TRBV9
CDR3nt: TGTGCCAGCAGCGTAGATGGGAGAGATTACGAGCAGTACTTC
CDR3aa: CASSVDGRDYEQYF

abundance: few
j_gene: TRBJ2-1
d_gene: NA
v_gene: TRBV7-3
CDR3nt: TGTGCCAGCAGCCCGACGGGTCTAAACAATGAGCAGTTCTTC
CDR3aa: CASSPTGLNNEQFF

abundance: NA
j_gene: TRBJ1-2
d_gene: NA
v_gene: TRBV4-3
CDR3nt: TGCGCCAGCAGCCAAGCCGGGGGATTTGGCTACACCTTC
CDR3aa: CASSQAGGFGYTF

abundance: few
j_gene: TRBJ2-2
d_gene: TRBD2
v_gene: TRBV10-3
CDR3nt: TGTGCCATCAGTGGCGGACTAGCGGCGACCGGGGAGCTGTTTTTT
CDR3aa: CAISGGLAATGELFF

abundance: many
j_gene: TRBJ2-3
d_gene: NA
v_gene: TRBV15
CDR3nt: TGTGCCACCAGCAGAGGAGCCCCCGGATCAGATACGCAGTATTTT
CDR3aa: CATSRGAPGSDTQYF

abundance: few
j_gene: TRBJ2-4
d_gene: NA
v_gene: TRBV11-1
CDR3nt: TGTGCCAGCAGCCTTCACCCGTTGGGGGATACGGCCAAAAACATTCAGTACTTC
CDR3aa: CASSLHPLGDTAKNIQYF

abundance: NA
j_gene: TRBJ2-7
d_gene: NA
v_gene: TRBV24-1
CDR3nt: TGTGCCACCAGTGAAAGGTGGGACTACGAGCAGTACTTC
CDR3aa: CATSERWDYEQYF

abundance: few
j_gene: TRBJ2-3
d_gene: NA
v_gene: TRBV20-1
CDR3nt: TGCAGTGCCCTACCGGGAACGGAATGGGGGGATACGCAGTATTTT
CDR3aa: CSALPGTEWGDTQYF